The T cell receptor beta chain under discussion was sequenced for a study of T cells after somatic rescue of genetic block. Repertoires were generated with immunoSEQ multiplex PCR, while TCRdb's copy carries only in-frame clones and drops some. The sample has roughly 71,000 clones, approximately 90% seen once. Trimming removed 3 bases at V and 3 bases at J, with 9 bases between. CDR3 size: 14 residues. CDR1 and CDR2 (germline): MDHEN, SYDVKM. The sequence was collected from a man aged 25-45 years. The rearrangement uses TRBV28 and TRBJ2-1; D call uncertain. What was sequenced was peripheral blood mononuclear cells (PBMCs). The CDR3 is CASSFLQNYNEQFF. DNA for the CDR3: TGTGCCAGCAGTTTTCTCCAGAACTACAATGAGCAGTTCTTC.